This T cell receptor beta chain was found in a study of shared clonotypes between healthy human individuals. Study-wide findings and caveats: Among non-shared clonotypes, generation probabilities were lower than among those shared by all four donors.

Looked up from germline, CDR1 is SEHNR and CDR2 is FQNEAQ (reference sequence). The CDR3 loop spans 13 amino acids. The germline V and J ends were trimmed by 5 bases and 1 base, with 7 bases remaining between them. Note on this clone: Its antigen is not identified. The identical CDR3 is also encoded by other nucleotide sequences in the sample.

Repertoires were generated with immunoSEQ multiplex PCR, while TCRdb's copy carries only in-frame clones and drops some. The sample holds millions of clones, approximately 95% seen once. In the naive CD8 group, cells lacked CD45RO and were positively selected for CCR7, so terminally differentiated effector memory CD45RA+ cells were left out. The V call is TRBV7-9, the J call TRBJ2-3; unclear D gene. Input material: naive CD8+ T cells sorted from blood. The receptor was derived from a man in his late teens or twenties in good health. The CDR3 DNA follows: TGTGCCAGCAGCCCGGGCGGCACAGATACGCAGTATTTT. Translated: CASSPGGTDTQYF. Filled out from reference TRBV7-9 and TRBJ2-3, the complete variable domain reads DTGVSQNPRHKITKRGQNVTFRCDPISEHNRLYWYRQTLGQGPEFLTYFQNEAQLEKSRLLSDRFSAERPKGSFSTLEIQRTEQGDSAMYLCASSPGGTDTQYFGPGTRLTVL.